This paragraph reports one T cell receptor (beta chain). Excluded were patients having autoimmune disease history or systemic immunosuppression. The sample originates from a study of OX40 agonist ivuxolimab in advanced cancers. As for the study in general: Ivuxolimab, an agonistic anti-OX40 (CD134) antibody, was given to patients. Those enrolled were 82.7% male, with a mean age of about 66 years and ages from roughly 23 to 79. There were three patients with partial responses, one having hepatocellular carcinoma and two cutaneous melanoma.

The data were produced by immunoSEQ multiplex PCR, yet TCRdb's version contains in-frame clones alone and is incomplete. The table includes 60,000 to 65,000 clones, about 90% detected once. Trimming pared 5 bases from V and 3 bases from J, leaving 16 bases between. The V gene's germline CDR1 is SGHAT and CDR2 FQNNGV. The CDR3 runs 15 residues. Sequenced material: CD4+ or CD8+ T cells sorted from blood, taken in a trial of the OX40 agonist ivuxolimab. V and J are TRBV11-2 and TRBJ1-2; D is uncertain. This TCR was sampled from an adult with an advanced solid tumor such as melanoma, head and neck, liver or kidney cancer. The CDR3 spells CASSPEDGNYYGYTF. For the CDR3, the DNA is TGTGCCAGCAGCCCAGAGGACGGAAACTACTATGGCTACACCTTC.